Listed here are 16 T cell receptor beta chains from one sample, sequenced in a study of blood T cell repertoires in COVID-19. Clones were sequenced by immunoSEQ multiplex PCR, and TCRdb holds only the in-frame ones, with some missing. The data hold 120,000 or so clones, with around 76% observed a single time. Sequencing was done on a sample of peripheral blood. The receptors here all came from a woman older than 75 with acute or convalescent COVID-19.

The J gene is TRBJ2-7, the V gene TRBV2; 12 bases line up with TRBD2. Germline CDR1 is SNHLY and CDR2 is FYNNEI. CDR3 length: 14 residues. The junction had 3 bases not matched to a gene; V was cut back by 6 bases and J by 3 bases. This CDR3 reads CASSRTSGNYEQYF. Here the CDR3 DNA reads TGTGCCAGCAGCAGGACTAGCGGGAACTACGAGCAGTACTTC.

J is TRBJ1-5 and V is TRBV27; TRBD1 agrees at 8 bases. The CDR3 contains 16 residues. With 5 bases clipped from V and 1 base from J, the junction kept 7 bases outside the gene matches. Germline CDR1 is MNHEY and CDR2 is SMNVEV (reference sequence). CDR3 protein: CASSPYDRGSNQPQHF. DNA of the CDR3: TGTGCCAGCAGTCCCTATGACAGGGGAAGCAATCAGCCCCAGCATTTT.

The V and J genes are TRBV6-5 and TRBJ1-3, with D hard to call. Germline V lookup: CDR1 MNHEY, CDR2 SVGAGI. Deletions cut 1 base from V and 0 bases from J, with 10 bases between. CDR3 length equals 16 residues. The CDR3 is CASSYYHPGSGNTIYF. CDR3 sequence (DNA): TGTGCCAGCAGTTACTATCACCCCGGCTCTGGAAACACCATATATTTT.

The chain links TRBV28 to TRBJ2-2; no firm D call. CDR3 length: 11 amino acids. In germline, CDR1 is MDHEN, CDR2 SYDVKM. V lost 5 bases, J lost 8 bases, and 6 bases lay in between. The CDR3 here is CASSETGELFF. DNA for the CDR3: TGTGCCAGCAGTGAAACTGGGGAGCTGTTTTTT.

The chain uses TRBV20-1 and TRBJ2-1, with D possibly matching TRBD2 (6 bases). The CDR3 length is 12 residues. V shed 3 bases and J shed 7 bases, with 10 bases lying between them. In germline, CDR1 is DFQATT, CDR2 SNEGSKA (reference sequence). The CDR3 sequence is CSASWLANEQFF. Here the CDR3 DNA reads TGCAGTGCTAGTTGGCTAGCGAATGAGCAGTTCTTC.

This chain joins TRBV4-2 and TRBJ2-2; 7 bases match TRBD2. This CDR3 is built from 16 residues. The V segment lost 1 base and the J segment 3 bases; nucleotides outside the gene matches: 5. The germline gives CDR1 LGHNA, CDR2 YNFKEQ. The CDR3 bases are TGTGCCAGCAGCCAAGTCGGGCTAGCGGACACCGGGGAGCTGTTTTTT. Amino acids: CASSQVGLADTGELFF.

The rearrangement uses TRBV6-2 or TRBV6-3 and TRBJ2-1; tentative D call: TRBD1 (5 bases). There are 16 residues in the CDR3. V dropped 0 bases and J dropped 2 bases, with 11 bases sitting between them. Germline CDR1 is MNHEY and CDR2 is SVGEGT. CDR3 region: CASSYSRLGAYNEQFF. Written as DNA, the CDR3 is TGTGCCAGCAGTTACTCGAGGCTAGGGGCCTACAATGAGCAGTTCTTC.

CDR3 protein: CASSYKREGATQYF. The CDR3 DNA reads as TGTGCCAGCAGTTATAAGCGGGAAGGGGCTACGCAGTATTTT. The gene calls are TRBV6-6 and TRBJ2-3; the match to TRBD2 covers 7 bases. J was trimmed by 8 bases and V by 3 bases; bases with no gene match: 8. The CDR3 consists of 14 residues. Per germline, CDR1 MNHNY and CDR2 SVGAGI (reference sequence).

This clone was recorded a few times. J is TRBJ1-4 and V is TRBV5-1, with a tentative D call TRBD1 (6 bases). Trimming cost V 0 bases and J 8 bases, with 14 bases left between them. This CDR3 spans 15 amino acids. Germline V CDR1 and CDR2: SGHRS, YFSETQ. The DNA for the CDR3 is TGCGCCAGCAGCTTGGCCGCAGGGGCGACGGAAAAACTGTTTTTT. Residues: CASSLAAGATEKLFF.

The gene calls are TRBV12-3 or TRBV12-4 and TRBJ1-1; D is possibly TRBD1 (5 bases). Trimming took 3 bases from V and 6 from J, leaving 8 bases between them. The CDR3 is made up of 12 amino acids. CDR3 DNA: TGTGCCAGCAGTTTTCCAGGGTCTGAAGCTTTCTTT. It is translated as CASSFPGSEAFF.

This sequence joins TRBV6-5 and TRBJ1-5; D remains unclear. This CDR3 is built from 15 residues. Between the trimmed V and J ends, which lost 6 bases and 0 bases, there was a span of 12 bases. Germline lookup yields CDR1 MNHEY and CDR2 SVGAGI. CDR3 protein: CASRHQLYSNQPQHF. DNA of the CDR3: TGTGCCAGCAGACACCAGTTATATAGCAATCAGCCCCAGCATTTT.

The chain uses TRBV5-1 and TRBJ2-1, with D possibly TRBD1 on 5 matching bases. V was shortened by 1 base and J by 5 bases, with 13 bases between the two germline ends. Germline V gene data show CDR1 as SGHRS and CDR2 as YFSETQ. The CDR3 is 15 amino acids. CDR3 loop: CASSLTIQVNNEQFF. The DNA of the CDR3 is TGCGCCAGCAGCTTGACAATACAGGTAAACAATGAGCAGTTCTTC.

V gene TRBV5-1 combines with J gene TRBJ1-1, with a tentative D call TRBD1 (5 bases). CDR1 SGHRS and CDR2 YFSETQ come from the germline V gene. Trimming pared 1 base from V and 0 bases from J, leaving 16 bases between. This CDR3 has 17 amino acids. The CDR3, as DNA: TGCGCCAGCAGCTTGCGAAGGCCCACGGACATGAACACTGAAGCTTTCTTT. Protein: CASSLRRPTDMNTEAFF. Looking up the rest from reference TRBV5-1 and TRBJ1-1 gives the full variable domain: KAGVTQTPRYLIKTRGQQVTLSCSPISGHRSVSWYQQTPGQGLQFLFEYFSETQRNKGNFPGRFSGRQFSNSRSEMNVSTLELGDSALYLCASSLRRPTDMNTEAFFGQGTRLTVV.

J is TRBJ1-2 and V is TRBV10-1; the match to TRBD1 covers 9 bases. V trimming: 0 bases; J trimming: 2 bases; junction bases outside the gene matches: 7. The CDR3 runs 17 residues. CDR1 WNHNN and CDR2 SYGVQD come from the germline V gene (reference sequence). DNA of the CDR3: TGCGCCAGCAGTGAGTCATTGGGACAGGGAACGAACTATGGCTACACCTTC. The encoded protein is CASSESLGQGTNYGYTF.

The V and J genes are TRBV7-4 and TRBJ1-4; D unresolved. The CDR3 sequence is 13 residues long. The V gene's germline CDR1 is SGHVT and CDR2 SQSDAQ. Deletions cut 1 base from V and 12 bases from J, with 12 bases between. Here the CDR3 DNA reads TGTGCCAGCAGCTTAGTTGAGGGTGGGCAACTGTTTTTT. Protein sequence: CASSLVEGGQLFF.

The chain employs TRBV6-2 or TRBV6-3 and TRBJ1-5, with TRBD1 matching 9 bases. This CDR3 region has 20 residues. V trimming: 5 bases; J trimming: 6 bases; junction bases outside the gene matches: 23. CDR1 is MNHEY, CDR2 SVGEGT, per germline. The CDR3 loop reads CASSPAQRTGAFLRGQPQHF. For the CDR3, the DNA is TGTGCCAGCAGTCCAGCCCAGCGGACAGGGGCTTTCCTCAGGGGTCAGCCCCAGCATTTT.